This entry lists 20 T cell receptor beta chains sequenced from one sample in a study of blood T cells in healthy people across ages. Primers used in a second PCR of about 6 to 11 cycles were a sample-barcoded 5' primer and a J-beta primer mix. TCRdb reprocessed the 5' RACE reads via MiXCR and lists one record per CDR3 protein. The data show over a million distinct CDR3 sequences, with more than 40% seen just once and about 20% held by the top ten. Sample: blood. All receptors derive from a woman aged 55-69 years in good health.

The table lists this clonotype with a count of one. The genes are TRBV6-4 and TRBJ2-1, with 10 bases that match TRBD1. Trimming cost V 0 bases and J 7 bases; bases outside gene matches: 3. Germline assignment: CDR1 MRHNA and CDR2 SNTAGT. This CDR3 is built from 15 residues. CDR3 DNA: TGTGCCAGCAGTGACTCAGGGACAGGGGTAAATGAGCAGTTCTTC. This codes for CASSDSGTGVNEQFF.

The V and J genes are TRBV5-1 and TRBJ2-5; weak D call: TRBD2 (6 bases). Germline CDR1 is SGHRS and CDR2 is YFSETQ. The CDR3 runs 13 residues. Between the trimmed V and J ends, which lost 4 bases and 5 bases, there was a span of 12 bases. This chain's CDR3 is CASSRGILETQYF. CDR3 nucleotide sequence: TGCGCCAGCAGCCGCGGGATCTTGGAGACCCAGTACTTC.

This clonotype has a handful of counts. This sequence joins TRBV5-1 and TRBJ2-7; the match to TRBD1 covers 8 bases. CDR1 is SGHRS, CDR2 YFSETQ, per germline. With 5 bases clipped from V and 5 bases from J, the junction kept 12 bases outside the gene matches. The CDR3 contains 15 residues. CDR3 loop: CASRSQDRVLNEQYF. The DNA for the CDR3 is TGCGCCAGCAGATCGCAGGACAGGGTGTTGAACGAGCAGTACTTC.

This chain joins TRBV6-5 and TRBJ2-1, with D possibly called TRBD1 or TRBD2 (5 bases each). The CDR3 contains 11 residues. Germline-derived CDR1 and CDR2 are MNHEY and SVGAGI. The V end lost 6 bases, the J end lost 9 bases, and 9 bases lay between the germline ends. The CDR3 coding sequence is TGTGCCAGCAGCGCAGGGAGTGAGCAGTTCTTC. Protein: CASSAGSEQFF.

In DNA, the CDR3 is TGCGCCAGCAGCTTGGAGGGTACGAGCTCCTACAATGAGCAGTTCTTC. Its translation: CASSLEGTSSYNEQFF. V is TRBV5-1 and J is TRBJ2-1; D gene uncertain. The germline V gene encodes CDR1 SGHRS and CDR2 YFSETQ. This CDR3 has 16 residues. The ends were cut back, 0 bases at V and 0 bases at J, with 10 bases in the middle.

The chain has TRBV6-1 and TRBJ1-5; a possible D gene is TRBD1 (5 bases). Trimming took 8 bases from V and 5 from J, leaving 13 bases between them. Germline values: CDR1 MNHNS, CDR2 SASEGT. The CDR3 covers 13 residues. The CDR3 DNA reads TGTGCCAGCTACACAGACAGCGATCAGCCCCAGCATTTT. Its protein product is CASYTDSDQPQHF.

The CDR3 bases are TGTGCCAGCAGTTTGTTCCGGCTCACCGGGGAGCTGTTTTTT. This gives the protein CASSLFRLTGELFF. The gene calls are TRBV12-3 or TRBV12-4 and TRBJ2-2; D gene uncertain. V was trimmed by 3 bases and J by 4 bases, leaving 9 bases between them. This CDR3 spans 14 amino acids.

The chain carries TRBV4-1 and TRBJ1-4; TRBD1 is a possible D gene (6 bases). V lost 1 base, J lost 5 bases, and 8 bases lay in between. Per the germline V gene, CDR1 is MGHRA and CDR2 is YSYEKL. The CDR3 sequence is 14 residues long. Here the CDR3 DNA reads TGCGCCAGCAGCCAAGTTACAGGGAATGAAAAACTGTTTTTT. It specifies CASSQVTGNEKLFF.

This clonotype has just a few counts. The rearrangement uses TRBV29-1 and TRBJ2-7, with D unclear. CDR3 length equals 13 residues. Trimming removed 6 bases at V and 2 bases at J, with 14 bases between. The germline V gene has CDR1 SQVTM and CDR2 ANQGSEA. The CDR3 coding sequence is TGCAGCGTATACAAGCAATCTACCTACGAGCAGTACTTC. The encoded protein is CSVYKQSTYEQYF.

The V and J genes are TRBV27 and TRBJ2-7, with D possibly matching TRBD1 (5 bases). The ends were cut back, 6 bases at V and 2 bases at J, with 14 bases in the middle. Germline values: CDR1 MNHEY, CDR2 SMNVEV (reference sequence). The CDR3 has 14 amino acids. The chain's CDR3 is CASSPAAGTYEQYF. CDR3 coding DNA: TGTGCCAGCAGCCCTGCGGCAGGGACCTACGAGCAGTACTTC.

The rearrangement joins TRBV30 to TRBJ1-6, with no clear D. The length of the CDR3 is 14 residues. Trimming pared 1 base from V and 5 bases from J, leaving 9 bases between. Germline V gene data show CDR1 as GTSNPN and CDR2 as SVGIG (reference sequence). The DNA of the CDR3 is TGTGCCTGGAGTGGACCGAGTAATAATTCACCCCTCCACTTT. Protein sequence: CAWSGPSNNSPLHF.

V usage is TRBV6-5 and J usage is TRBJ1-1, with 9 bases that match TRBD1. V shed 7 bases and J 7 bases; nucleotides not matched to a gene: 16. The CDR3 runs 16 residues. The germline gives CDR1 MNHEY, CDR2 SVGAGI. The CDR3, as DNA: TGTGCCAGCAACGACCTCCTCGGGACAGGGCAGGGTGAAGCTTTCTTT. Translation: CASNDLLGTGQGEAFF.

The chain's CDR3 is CASAFGKDTQYF. CDR3 nucleotide sequence: TGTGCCAGCGCGTTTGGAAAAGATACGCAGTATTTT. This chain connects TRBV7-9 to TRBJ2-3; D unresolved. V was cut by 8 bases and J by 5 bases, with 11 bases left in between. The length of the CDR3 is 12 residues. CDR1 is SEHNR, CDR2 FQNEAQ, per germline (reference sequence). The complete variable domain, with remaining parts taken from reference TRBV7-9 and TRBJ2-3, reads DTGVSQNPRHKITKRGQNVTFRCDPISEHNRLYWYRQTLGQGPEFLTYFQNEAQLEKSRLLSDRFSAERPKGSFSTLEIQRTEQGDSAMYLCASAFGKDTQYFGPGTRLTVL.

CDR3 loop: CAWSSIETYKTKNIQYF. The CDR3 DNA follows: TGTGCCTGGAGTTCAATCGAGACATATAAGACCAAAAACATTCAGTACTTC. The V and J genes are TRBV30 and TRBJ2-4; no firm D call. V was trimmed by 2 bases and J by 2 bases, leaving 19 bases between them. CDR3 length: 17 amino acids. Germline CDR1 GTSNPN, CDR2 SVGIG (reference sequence).

The rearrangement uses TRBV5-1 and TRBJ1-1; a weak D match, TRBD1 (6 bases). Trimming removed 1 base at V and 1 base at J, with 11 bases between. CDR3 length equals 15 residues. Germline CDR1 is SGHRS and CDR2 is YFSETQ. The DNA for the CDR3 is TGCGCCAGCAGCTTGTTAGGCAGGGGGAACACTGAAGCTTTCTTT. Protein sequence: CASSLLGRGNTEAFF. Full variable domain (remainder filled in from reference TRBV5-1 and TRBJ1-1): KAGVTQTPRYLIKTRGQQVTLSCSPISGHRSVSWYQQTPGQGLQFLFEYFSETQRNKGNFPGRFSGRQFSNSRSEMNVSTLELGDSALYLCASSLLGRGNTEAFFGQGTRLTVV.

The V call is TRBV5-6, the J call TRBJ1-2, with TRBD1 matching 7 bases. The J segment lost 4 bases and the V segment lost 0 bases, leaving 9 bases of the junction unmatched. The CDR3 consists of 16 residues. Germline V CDR1 and CDR2: SGHDT, YYEEEE. The CDR3 sequence: CASSLGPGQQAYGYTF. In DNA, the CDR3 is TGTGCCAGCAGCTTGGGGCCGGGACAGCAGGCCTATGGCTACACCTTC. The whole variable domain, remainder taken from reference TRBV5-6 and TRBJ1-2, is DAGVTQSPTHLIKTRGQQVTLRCSPKSGHDTVSWYQQALGQGPQFIFQYYEEEERQRGNFPDRFSGHQFPNYSSELNVNALLLGDSALYLCASSLGPGQQAYGYTFGSGTRLTVV.

The genes are TRBV5-1 and TRBJ1-5; D remains unclear. The germline CDR1 and CDR2 sequences are SGHRS and YFSETQ. V dropped 0 bases and J dropped 4 bases, with 11 bases sitting between them. CDR3 length: 15 residues. CDR3 protein: CASSLDSVGNQPQHF. In DNA, the CDR3 is TGCGCCAGCAGCTTGGACAGCGTGGGGAATCAGCCCCAGCATTTT.

This clonotype was recorded once. CDR3 sequence (DNA): TGTGCCAGCAGCGTAGCGGAGAGCTCCTACAATGAGCAGTTCTTC. It codes for CASSVAESSYNEQFF. The rearrangement links TRBV9 to TRBJ2-1; D is undetermined. Germline CDR1 and CDR2: SGDLS and YYNGEE. With 0 bases removed from V and 0 bases from J, the gap between germline ends came to 7 bases. This CDR3 comprises 15 residues.

The rearrangement uses TRBV20-1 and TRBJ2-7, with D possibly being TRBD1 (7 bases). Germline assignment: CDR1 DFQATT and CDR2 SNEGSKA (reference sequence). Between the trimmed V and J ends, which lost 0 bases and 0 bases, there was a span of 18 bases. CDR3 length: 17 residues. The CDR3 loop is CSARDHGGGPVSYEQYF. The CDR3 DNA sequence: TGCAGTGCTAGAGATCACGGAGGGGGCCCGGTCTCCTACGAGCAGTACTTC.

This chain connects TRBV13 to TRBJ2-1, with 8 bases identical to TRBD2. Germline CDR1 and CDR2: PRHDT and FYEKMQ (reference sequence). CDR3 length: 17 residues. V was pared by 3 bases and J by 2 bases, with 9 bases of the junction left unmatched. CDR3 sequence (DNA): TGTGCCAGCAGCTTTTGGCGGGAGGAACAAACCTACAATGAGCAGTTCTTC. Protein product: CASSFWREEQTYNEQFF.